This is a list of T cell receptor beta chains from one sample in a study of T-cell memory formation after mild COVID-19. Each CDR3 protein gets one entry after TCRdb re-called the 5' RACE reads with MiXCR. This table has roughly 310,000 distinct CDR3 sequences, approximately 15% appearing once. Sequencing used PBMCs or a T cell subset sorted from them (not recorded which). The source is a man aged 18 to 30 who had mild COVID-19 (a few samples of this study predate the infection). Cell type and time point are not known. The CDR3 runs from the conserved cysteine through the conserved F or W. The D gene is left open where the match is weak.

v_call	j_call	d_call	cdr3_length	cdr3_aa
TRBV7-9	TRBJ2-1	.	13	CASSYRQDNEQFF
TRBV6-5	TRBJ2-2	TRBD1	18	CASSYWGQGNRNTGELFF
TRBV5-1	TRBJ2-3	.	17	CASSLPLGRGTTDTQYF
TRBV24-1	TRBJ2-1	TRBD2	16	CATSDRVAGANNEQFF
TRBV7-3	TRBJ2-1	TRBD2	18	CASSLSPSGGEWDNEQFF
TRBV11-2	TRBJ2-3	TRBD1	13	CASSPRQGDTQYF
TRBV7-9	TRBJ2-1	.	13	CAADSSMYNEQFF
TRBV12-3/TRBV12-4	TRBJ1-4	TRBD1	17	CASSLGGQGPYNEKLFF
TRBV25-1	TRBJ2-7	.	14	CASSPSGEVGEQYF
TRBV27	TRBJ2-3	TRBD2	17	CASSPGTSPRRTDTQYF
TRBV28	TRBJ2-2	.	14	CASSPRRNTGELFF
TRBV2	TRBJ1-2	.	17	CASSDLGGSDLLYGYTF
TRBV19	TRBJ1-1	.	13	CACSGYLNTEAFF
TRBV6-2/TRBV6-3	TRBJ1-1	.	15	CASSWDGSGGTEAFF
TRBV19	TRBJ2-3	.	13	CASNPRVGDTQYF
TRBV7-6	TRBJ2-2	TRBD1	16	CASSIGTGLNTGELFF
TRBV28	TRBJ1-1	TRBD1	13	CASSFYGQDEAFF
TRBV4-3	TRBJ1-6	.	16	CASSQDFAGYNSPLHF
TRBV23-1	TRBJ2-1	.	13	CASTPPGPNEQFF
TRBV5-1	TRBJ2-1	TRBD2	16	CASSLPGTSARGEQFF
TRBV20-1	TRBJ1-6	.	11	CSASLGVPLHF
TRBV6-5	TRBJ2-7	.	13	CASSYFRGYEQYF
TRBV2	TRBJ2-3	.	17	CASRRTGPQSSTDTQYF
TRBV7-2	TRBJ1-2	.	14	CASSLVVQNYGYTF
TRBV4-2	TRBJ2-7	TRBD2	16	CASSDTGSTSAYEQYF
TRBV7-2	TRBJ2-7	TRBD1	14	CASSPDRGKYEQYF
TRBV24-1	TRBJ2-1	.	18	CATSDGTPAGPTYNEQFF
TRBV7-2	TRBJ1-2	.	16	CASSGRDLHINYGYTF
TRBV29-1	TRBJ2-3	.	12	CSVLPLEDTQYF
TRBV7-2	TRBJ2-1	TRBD2	15	CASSRSLGGGNEQFF
TRBV24-1	TRBJ2-3	TRBD1	20	CATSDPRREAGGGFTDTQYF
TRBV5-6	TRBJ2-5	TRBD1	14	CASSSEGRTGAQYF
TRBV7-9	TRBJ2-5	TRBD1	16	CASSSSGTGNQETQYF
TRBV3-1	TRBJ2-1	.	13	CASSASSYNEQFF
TRBV6-6	TRBJ2-7	.	15	CASSYSEGALYEQYF
TRBV9	TRBJ2-6	TRBD1	18	CASSSDRGGASGANVLTF
TRBV18	TRBJ1-5	.	15	CASSPYGARNQPQHF
TRBV5-1	TRBJ1-2	.	16	CASSLVPPVAPNGYTF
TRBV3-1	TRBJ1-1	.	15	CASSQDHGEGTEAFF
TRBV5-1	TRBJ2-1	TRBD2	17	CASSLTGTSGGHNEQFF